The entry below describes one TCR beta chain. Assay: immunoSEQ multiplex PCR; the TCRdb copy retains only in-frame clones and omits some. The sample shows about 50,000 clones, roughly nine tenths of them seen only once. This sample is part of a study of OX40 agonist ivuxolimab in advanced cancers. Study overall: Patients took ivuxolimab, an agonistic anti-OX40 (CD134) antibody.

Excluded were patients having autoimmune disease history or systemic immunosuppression. Sequenced here: CD4+ or CD8+ T cells sorted from blood, sampled in a trial of the OX40 agonist ivuxolimab. The clonotype originates from an adult with an advanced solid tumor such as melanoma, head and neck, liver or kidney cancer.

This CDR3 is CASSPDRASTSNYGYTF. Written as DNA, the CDR3 is TGTGCCAGCAGCCCCGATCGGGCATCTACTAGTAACTATGGCTACACCTTC. The V and J genes are TRBV5-6 and TRBJ1-2; no reliable D call. V shed 4 bases and J shed 1 base, with 20 bases lying between them. The V gene's germline CDR1 is SGHDT and CDR2 YYEEEE. The CDR3 is made up of 17 amino acids.